A single sample gave rise to the 23 T cell receptor beta chains below, sequenced in a study of blood T cell repertoires in COVID-19. Using immunoSEQ multiplex PCR, the repertoire was profiled, and TCRdb retains in-frame clones only, with some absent. The sample carries tens of thousands of clones, 70% to 90% recorded once. The sample taken for sequencing was peripheral blood. These receptors were taken from a human donor in a cohort sampled during active COVID-19.

V is TRBV19 and J is TRBJ2-7, with 9 bases that match TRBD1. The CDR3 sequence is 12 residues long. J was trimmed by 7 bases and V by 9 bases; bases with no gene match: 7. CDR1 and CDR2 from the germline V gene are LNHDA and SQIVND (reference sequence). The CDR3 loop reads CASQTGGGEQYF. CDR3 DNA: TGTGCCAGCCAGACAGGGGGTGGAGAGCAGTACTTC.

This clone appeared once. The chain carries TRBV7-2 and TRBJ2-3; 9 bases match TRBD2. From germline, CDR1 is SGHTA and CDR2 FQGNSA. This CDR3 has 19 amino acids. V trimming: 2 bases; J trimming: 8 bases; junction bases outside the gene matches: 20. The CDR3 nucleotides read TGTGCCAGCAGCTTATTCGGCGGGGGGGCACAATTAACCACCCGTACGCAGTATTTT. It translates to CASSLFGGGAQLTTRTQYF.

This clone is a singleton in its sample. The DNA of the CDR3 is TGCGCCAGCAGCCAAGAAGTTATCGAGACAGGAACTGGAAACACCATATATTTT. As protein: CASSQEVIETGTGNTIYF. The chain combines TRBV4-1 with TRBJ1-3; TRBD1 is a possible D gene (6 bases). The CDR3 spans 18 residues. Trimming stripped 0 bases from V and 2 bases from J, with 17 bases between. Per the germline V gene, CDR1 is MGHRA and CDR2 is YSYEKL.

The chain couples TRBV30 to TRBJ2-5; 8 bases map to TRBD2. From germline, CDR1 is GTSNPN and CDR2 SVGIG (reference sequence). CDR3 size: 14 residues. Trimming at V came to 7 bases and at J to 5 bases, leaving 12 bases not matched to a gene. In DNA form, the CDR3 reads TGTGCCTCGTCCCCCGGGGGGGCCAGTGAGACCCAGTACTTC. As protein: CASSPGGASETQYF.

The chain is built from TRBV24-1 and TRBJ1-1; 8 nucleotides agree with TRBD1. This CDR3 region has 13 residues. V shed 2 bases, J shed 7 bases, and the junction held 2 bases outside the gene matches. Germline values: CDR1 KGHDR, CDR2 SFDVKD. The DNA of the CDR3 is TGTGCCACCAGTGATTCCGACAGGGGTGAAGCTTTCTTT. It is translated as CATSDSDRGEAFF.

This chain uses TRBV3-1 (or the pseudogene TRBV3-2) with TRBJ1-2, with a weak D call TRBD1 (6 bases). The CDR3 length is 16 residues. V gave up 2 bases and J gave up 3 bases, with 16 bases separating them. CDR1 is LGHDT, CDR2 YNNKEL, per germline (reference sequence). In nucleotides, the CDR3 is TGTGCCAGCAGCCAAATTAAAACAGGGCTGGACTATGGCTACACCTTC. Translating gives CASSQIKTGLDYGYTF.

Written as DNA, the CDR3 is TGTGCTAGTGCCAAGGGGGCGGGACAGGGGTACGAGCAGTACTTC. This codes for CASAKGAGQGYEQYF. V is TRBV12-5 and J is TRBJ2-7; 10 bases are shared with TRBD1. Unmatched junction bases numbered 10, after V lost 7 bases and J lost 4 bases. The CDR3 runs to 15 residues. The germline CDR1 and CDR2 sequences are LGHNT and FRNRAP. The full variable domain, completed using reference TRBV12-5 and TRBJ2-7, is DARVTQTPRHKVTEMGQEVTMRCQPILGHNTVFWYRQTMMQGLELLAYFRNRAPLDDSGMPKDRFSAEMPDATLATLKIQPSEPRDSAVYFCASAKGAGQGYEQYFGPGTRLTVT.

This clone showed up just once. The chain is built from TRBV7-9 and TRBJ2-3; D unclear. The germline V gene encodes CDR1 SEHNR and CDR2 FQNEAQ (reference sequence). The length of the CDR3 is 15 residues. Between the trimmed V and J ends, which lost 1 base and 1 base, there was a span of 9 bases. The DNA of the CDR3 is TGTGCCAGCAGCTTAGGAGGCTGGGGCACAGATACGCAGTATTTT. It encodes CASSLGGWGTDTQYF.

Comments on this clone: One end of the junction varies from germline; a read error may be responsible. The chain couples TRBV12-5 to TRBJ2-1, with D tentatively TRBD2 (6 bases). Germline V gives CDR1 LGHNT, CDR2 FRNRAP. This CDR3 has 13 residues. The CDR3 spells CARGEAGSNGQFF. The CDR3 DNA is TGTGCTAGAGGGGAGGCGGGATCAAATGGGCAGTTCTTC.

The rearrangement uses TRBV7-9 and TRBJ2-1; 10 positions agree with TRBD2. Per germline, CDR1 SEHNR and CDR2 FQNEAQ (reference sequence). The CDR3 is made up of 16 amino acids. V trimming: 2 bases; J trimming: 7 bases; junction bases outside the gene matches: 8. The CDR3 spells CASSLWAQRGGNEQFF. In nucleotides, the CDR3 is TGTGCCAGCAGCTTATGGGCCCAGCGGGGGGGGAATGAGCAGTTCTTC.

The chain combines TRBV19 with TRBJ2-3; possible D gene TRBD1, 6 bases. This CDR3 spans 16 amino acids. The germline V gene has CDR1 LNHDA and CDR2 SQIVND (reference sequence). Trimming shortened V by 3 bases and J by 0 bases, and 13 bases separated the two germline ends. The CDR3 here is CASSMNQGSSTDTQYF. The CDR3 DNA follows: TGTGCCAGTAGTATGAATCAGGGGTCGAGCACAGATACGCAGTATTTT.

The chain couples TRBV18 to TRBJ1-2, with D unclear. V dropped 3 bases and J dropped 3 bases, with 8 bases sitting between them. This CDR3 spans 13 amino acids. Germline CDR1 reads KGHSH; CDR2 reads LQKENI. This CDR3 is CASSPDKDYGYTF. In nucleotides, the CDR3 is TGTGCCAGCTCACCCGACAAGGACTATGGCTACACCTTC.

In DNA form, the CDR3 reads TGTGCCAGTACAACGAGCAGGGTGAATTCACCCCTCCACTTT. Protein: CASTTSRVNSPLHF. This sequence joins TRBV19 and TRBJ1-6, with a tentative D call TRBD1 (5 bases). The V gene lost 7 bases and the J gene lost 7 bases, with 14 bases spanning the gap. CDR3 length: 14 residues. CDR1 and CDR2 from the germline V gene are LNHDA and SQIVND (reference sequence).

The V and J genes are TRBV6-4 and TRBJ1-2; TRBD1 matches 12 bases. CDR3 length: 14 amino acids. Germline V gene sequence: CDR1 MRHNA, CDR2 SNTAGT. The V and J ends lost 4 bases and 9 bases, in that order; junction bases with no gene match: 6. CDR3 loop: CASSAGQGARSYTF. The DNA of the CDR3 is TGTGCCAGCAGTGCGGGACAGGGGGCGAGGAGCTACACCTTC.

The rearrangement joins TRBV28 to TRBJ1-2; 8 bases are a match to TRBD1. Germline loops: CDR1 MDHEN, CDR2 SYDVKM. The length of the CDR3 is 16 residues. V dropped 7 bases and J dropped 3; count of bases not matched to a gene: 13. The CDR3 coding sequence is TGTGCCAGCACGGCCCGGGACAGGCCCACCTACTATGGCTACACCTTC. Its translation: CASTARDRPTYYGYTF.

This chain uses TRBV29-1 with TRBJ2-1, with a weak D call TRBD2 (5 bases). This CDR3 region has 13 residues. V was pared by 7 bases and J by 3 bases, with 13 bases between. CDR1 is SQVTM, CDR2 ANQGSEA, per germline. This CDR3 is CSATRTLYNEQFF. In DNA form, the CDR3 reads TGCAGCGCTACTAGGACTCTCTACAATGAGCAGTTCTTC.

The V gene is TRBV2, the J gene TRBJ2-3; D gene ambiguous. The CDR3 is 13 amino acids. The V end was cut by 7 bases, the J end by 0 bases, with 8 bases between. Germline CDR1 and CDR2: SNHLY and FYNNEI. The chain's CDR3 is CASMRLSTDTQYF. As DNA, the CDR3 is TGTGCCAGCATGCGCCTTAGCACAGATACGCAGTATTTT.

V and J are TRBV6-6 and TRBJ2-7; possible D gene TRBD1, 6 bases. Per germline, CDR1 MNHNY and CDR2 SVGAGI (reference sequence). This CDR3 comprises 14 residues. Trimming took off 6 bases at V and 2 bases at J, with 14 bases between the two ends. The chain's CDR3 is CASSHTGSAYEQYF. In DNA, the CDR3 is TGTGCCAGCAGCCATACAGGGAGTGCCTACGAGCAGTACTTC.

The V call is TRBV5-1, the J call TRBJ2-7, with D unclear. The CDR3 contains 15 residues. The V end lost 0 bases, the J end lost 6 bases, and 16 bases lay between the germline ends. Germline CDR1 is SGHRS and CDR2 is YFSETQ. CDR3 amino acids: CASSLEAGSNSEQYF. In DNA, the CDR3 is TGCGCCAGCAGCTTGGAGGCAGGCTCGAACTCCGAGCAGTACTTC.

The rearrangement links TRBV11-3 to TRBJ2-7; D gene uncertain. Germline values: CDR1 SGHNT, CDR2 YENEEA. V was trimmed by 6 bases and J by 10 bases, leaving 19 bases between them. The CDR3 is 13 amino acids. The CDR3 region has the DNA TGTGCCAGCAGTTCCCCCCGCCAGGTTCCTCAGTACTTC. It specifies CASSSPRQVPQYF.

The rearrangement links TRBV28 to TRBJ1-6, with a weak D call TRBD1 (6 bases). CDR3 length: 16 residues. Germline V gene sequence: CDR1 MDHEN, CDR2 SYDVKM. Trimming removed 8 bases at V and 3 bases at J, with 17 bases between. This CDR3 is CASRPGQLYYNSPLHF. CDR3 nucleotides: TGTGCCAGCCGCCCCGGACAGCTCTACTATAATTCACCCCTCCACTTT.

This clone was recorded once. This chain links TRBV6-6 with TRBJ1-3; 7 nucleotides align to TRBD1. The CDR3 extends over 16 amino acids. Germline CDR1 MNHNY, CDR2 SVGAGI (reference sequence). The V and J ends lost 2 bases and 0 bases, in that order; junction bases with no gene match: 4. The CDR3 reads CASSYDREYSGNTIYF. CDR3 bases: TGTGCCAGCAGTTACGACAGGGAATACTCTGGAAACACCATATATTTT.

This chain links TRBV6-2 or TRBV6-3 with TRBJ2-7, with D possibly matching TRBD1 (5 bases). The germline gives CDR1 MNHEY, CDR2 SVGEGT. Trimming removed 6 bases at V and 5 bases at J, with 23 bases between. This CDR3 contains 16 residues. CDR3 nucleotides: TGTGCCAGCAGCGGCCGGCAGGGCTGGGGTAGGGACGAGCAGTACTTC. It codes for CASSGRQGWGRDEQYF.